This TCR beta chain is drawn from a study of blood T cell repertoires in COVID-19. The germline V gene has CDR1 SGHVS and CDR2 FQNEAQ. This CDR3 is 15 amino acids long. V was clipped by 4 bases and J by 0 bases; unmatched bases: 4. This table comes from immunoSEQ multiplex PCR, and its TCRdb copy is limited to in-frame clones, with some not included. There are about 210,000 clones in the sample; about 83% occur only once, and 2% to 3% lies in the top ten. The clonotype comes from a woman aged 40 to 50 with active or convalescent COVID-19. The chain joins TRBV7-8 to TRBJ2-3, with TRBD2 matching over 7 bases. Material for sequencing was peripheral blood. This CDR3 is CASSSSGPSTDTQYF. Here the CDR3 DNA reads TGTGCCAGCAGCTCTAGCGGACCTAGCACAGATACGCAGTATTTT.